This T cell receptor (beta chain) was obtained from a study of blood T cell repertoires in COVID-19 (dated by TCRdb to between 2020 and 2021). For the study in its entirety: Collaborator samples came from the United States, Italy and Spain and covered acute and convalescent phases of COVID-19. The material from the prospective study consisted of cDNA or gDNA derived from T cells, B-cell-depleted T cells, or PBMCs. The dataset comprised deeply sampled blood TCRbeta repertoires from subjects exposed to, actively infected with, or recovered from COVID-19. A freely available public database, intended as a resource for researchers studying the immune response to SARS-CoV-2, is where the repertoires were released. The samples were drawn from two sources: the first 160 participants of the ongoing ImmuneRACE study, and 1,200 or so subjects contributed by 6 global collaborators. A de-identified subject ID, COVID-19 status, age in years and sex were almost always included in the sample metadata. HLA class I and class II types, where available, came from metadata supplied by the sample provider rather than from assay-based typing. General study outcomes and caveats: How much clinical and demographic metadata was included differed by source and by participant, and the metadata was provided uncurated.

A word on this clone: No antigen is known for it. It has no much larger one-base neighbor in the sample; base qualities were not kept.

Whole blood was collected in K2EDTA tubes by collaborating institutions according to the institutions' own protocols. For TCRbeta analysis, collaborators shipped samples as frozen whole blood, isolated PBMCs, or DNA extracted from either of those sample types. As encoded in the germline V gene, CDR1 is MRHNA while CDR2 is SNTAGT. The CDR3, from cysteine to phenylalanine, totals 15 residues. Only the CDR3 portion is preserved as DNA: 45 bases, with reading frame beginning at the first base. V is trimmed back by 2 bases and J by 2 bases, and the junction contains 5 bases that no gene match accounts for. TCRbeta CDR3 regions were amplified from genomic DNA using the immunoSEQ Assay, a bias-controlled multiplex PCR. Per the original workflow: The number of nucleated cells in each sample was estimated by amplification of reference gene primers within the assay. To quantify the absolute abundance of each unique TCRbeta CDR3 rearrangement, sequence reads were collapsed and filtered. For each sample, productive Simpson clonality was calculated by taking the square root of Simpson's diversity index across productive rearrangements. In its TCRdb copy, this immuneACCESS table keeps in-frame sequences only and misses some clones. Where compared with another copy, unresolved V genes explain less than half of these, and the others have no known cause. V, J and clone size are those of that table, while D and trimming were read from the DNA. A total of more than 95,000 clones appear in this sample, roughly four fifths of them only once. The top ten hold 4% to 5.5% of the sample.

The receptor chain draws on TRBV6-4 and TRBJ1-1; the junction holds 7 bases that match TRBD1. The receptor's source is a man aged 55 to 70 with acute or convalescent COVID-19. Sample: peripheral blood. In nucleotides, the sequence is TGTGCCAGCAGTGACACAGGGGTGGGAAACACTGAAGCTTTCTTT. Its translation reads: CASSDTGVGNTEAFF.